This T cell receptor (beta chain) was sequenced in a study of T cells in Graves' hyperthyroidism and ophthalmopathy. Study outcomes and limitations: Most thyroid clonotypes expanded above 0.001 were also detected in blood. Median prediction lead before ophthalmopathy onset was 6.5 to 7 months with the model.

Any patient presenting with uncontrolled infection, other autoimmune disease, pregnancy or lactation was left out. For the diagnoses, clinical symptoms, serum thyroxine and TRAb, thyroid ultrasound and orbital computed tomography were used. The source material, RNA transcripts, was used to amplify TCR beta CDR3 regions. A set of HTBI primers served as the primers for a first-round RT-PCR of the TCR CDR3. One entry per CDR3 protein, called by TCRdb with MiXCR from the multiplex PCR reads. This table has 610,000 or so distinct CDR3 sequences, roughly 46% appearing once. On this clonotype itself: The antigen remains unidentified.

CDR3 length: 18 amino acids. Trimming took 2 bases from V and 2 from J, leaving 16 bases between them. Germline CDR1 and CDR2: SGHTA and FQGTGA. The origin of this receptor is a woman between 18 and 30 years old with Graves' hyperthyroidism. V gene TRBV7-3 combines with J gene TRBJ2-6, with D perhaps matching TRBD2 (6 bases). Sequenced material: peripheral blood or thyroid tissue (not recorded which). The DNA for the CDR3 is TGTGCCAGCAGCTTAGGATGGGGGGTCAACCCTGGGGCCAACGTCCTGACTTTC. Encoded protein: CASSLGWGVNPGANVLTF.